These 27 T cell receptor beta chains were sequenced from one sample in a study of blood T cell repertoires in COVID-19. The table came from immunoSEQ multiplex PCR; TCRdb's copy has only in-frame clones and leaves some out. The sample shows under 200,000 clones, 87% of them seen only once. Sequencing was done on a sample of peripheral blood. The receptors originated from a man aged 55-75 years with active or convalescent COVID-19.

Turning to this clone: A much larger clone is a single base away; this may be a read error. The same CDR3 arises from other DNA sequences in this sample as well. CDR3 nucleotides: TGTGCCCGCGGTCTGGGGGGGACGAACACCGGGGAGCTGTTTTTT. It codes for CARGLGGTNTGELFF. This chain uses TRBV9 with TRBJ2-2, with TRBD2 matching 7 bases. The CDR3 covers 15 residues. The ends lost 10 bases at V and 0 bases at J; junction bases unmatched: 9. CDR1 and CDR2 from the germline V gene are SGDLS and YYNGEE.

This rearrangement joins TRBV19 to TRBJ1-4; TRBD1 is a possible D gene (6 bases). V lost 4 bases and J lost 8, with 14 bases in between. This CDR3 spans 14 amino acids. CDR1 and CDR2 from the germline V gene are LNHDA and SQIVND (reference sequence). CDR3 sequence reads: CASSTARQGEKLFF. The CDR3 coding sequence is TGTGCCAGTAGTACCGCAAGGCAGGGGGAAAAACTGTTTTTT. Supplemented by reference TRBV19 and TRBJ1-4, the full variable domain reads DGGITQSPKYLFRKEGQNVTLSCEQNLNHDAMYWYRQDPGQGLRLIYYSQIVNDFQKGDIAEGYSVSREKKESFPLTVTSAQKNPTAFYLCASSTARQGEKLFFGSGTQLSVL.

The chain carries TRBV9 and TRBJ1-3; D gene uncertain. Germline V CDR1 and CDR2: SGDLS, YYNGEE. The length of the CDR3 is 17 residues. V lost 0 bases to trimming and J lost 0 bases, with 13 bases between them. CDR3 region: CASSVEPAGSSGNTIYF. CDR3 in DNA: TGTGCCAGCAGCGTAGAGCCGGCAGGCAGCTCTGGAAACACCATATATTTT.

This clone has more than one count but fewer than ten. The J gene is TRBJ1-2, the V gene TRBV18, with 8 nucleotides matching TRBD1. V dropped 4 bases and J dropped 4; count of bases not matched to a gene: 8. This CDR3 comprises 15 residues. Germline CDR1 KGHSH, CDR2 LQKENI. CDR3 amino acids: CASSLSGTGGYGYTF. CDR3 nucleotides: TGTGCCAGCTCACTGTCGGGGACAGGAGGCTATGGCTACACCTTC.

V is TRBV27 and J is TRBJ1-5, with TRBD1 matching over 8 bases. Germline loops: CDR1 MNHEY, CDR2 SMNVEV (reference sequence). The trim removed 2 bases at V and 6 bases at J, leaving 9 bases unmatched. CDR3 size: 16 residues. The CDR3 loop reads CASSLRPPTGAQPQHF. The DNA of the CDR3 is TGTGCCAGCAGTTTACGGCCCCCGACAGGGGCTCAGCCCCAGCATTTT.

V is TRBV2 and J is TRBJ2-7; D gene uncertain. Germline V gene sequence: CDR1 SNHLY, CDR2 FYNNEI. This CDR3 spans 11 amino acids. Deletions cut 6 bases from V and 3 bases from J, with 6 bases between. CDR3 coding DNA: TGTGCCAGCAGGTTCGGCTACGAGCAGTACTTC. It encodes CASRFGYEQYF.

CDR3 in DNA: TGTGCCAGCAGTGAATGGCCCTACAATGAGCAGTTCTTC. It specifies CASSEWPYNEQFF. The J gene is TRBJ2-1, the V gene TRBV2; D not resolved. This CDR3 region has 13 residues. The germline gives CDR1 SNHLY, CDR2 FYNNEI. Trimming removed 2 bases at V and 2 bases at J, with 4 bases between.

The V call is TRBV5-1, the J call TRBJ2-2, with 14 bases that match TRBD2. The V gene end was trimmed by 3 bases and the J gene end by 8 bases; junction bases not matched to a gene: 6. The V gene's germline CDR1 is SGHRS and CDR2 YFSETQ. This CDR3 has 16 amino acids. The CDR3 DNA follows: TGCGCCAGCAGCTCGGGACTAGCGGGGGTATCGGGGGAGCTGTTTTTT. This codes for CASSSGLAGVSGELFF.

V gene TRBV4-1 combines with J gene TRBJ1-2; 8 bases are shared with TRBD1. With V trimmed by 0 bases and J by 0 bases, 3 bases remained unmatched. The CDR3 is 16 residues long. The germline V gene encodes CDR1 MGHRA and CDR2 YSYEKL. Here the CDR3 DNA reads TGCGCCAGCAGCCAAGACTGGGGACAGGCTAACTATGGCTACACCTTC. Its translation: CASSQDWGQANYGYTF.

The chain joins TRBV9 to TRBJ1-4, with D possibly matching TRBD1 (5 bases). This CDR3 region has 14 residues. Germline CDR1 and CDR2: SGDLS and YYNGEE. Between the trimmed V and J ends, which lost 5 bases and 7 bases, there was a span of 15 bases. CDR3 sequence: CASSSDSTSEKLFF. The CDR3 DNA is TGTGCCAGCAGTTCCGACAGTACGTCTGAAAAACTGTTTTTT. The full variable domain, with the rest looked up from reference TRBV9 and TRBJ1-4, is DSGVTQTPKHLITATGQRVTLRCSPRSGDLSVYWYQQSLDQGLQFLIQYYNGEERAKGNILERFSAQQFPDLHSELNLSSLELGDSALYFCASSSDSTSEKLFFGSGTQLSVL.

V is TRBV5-4 and J is TRBJ1-2; a possible D gene is TRBD1 (5 bases). From germline, CDR1 is SGHNT and CDR2 YYREEE (reference sequence). The V end was cut by 6 bases, the J end by 2 bases, with 23 bases between. This CDR3 is 17 amino acids long. CDR3 coding DNA: TGTGCCAGCATGACCGGGACTAAACGGGTGGGAAACTATGGCTACACCTTC. This encodes CASMTGTKRVGNYGYTF.

This clone was seen a single time. The chain couples TRBV7-9 to TRBJ1-4; D is ambiguous. This CDR3 contains 13 residues. V lost 8 bases and J lost 5, with 12 bases in between. CDR1 is SEHNR and CDR2 is FQNEAQ in the germline V gene (reference sequence). The CDR3 region has the DNA TGTGCCAGCCGTGTCGGAGGAAATGAAAAACTGTTTTTT. This gives the protein CASRVGGNEKLFF.

Only a few counts were recorded for this clone. The CDR3 DNA sequence: TGTGCCAGCCGCCAGGGGAGCTCTGGGGCCAACGTCCTGACTTTC. It is translated as CASRQGSSGANVLTF. The chain links TRBV6-4 to TRBJ2-6; the D gene is possibly TRBD1 (6 bases). The V end lost 8 bases, the J end lost 0 bases, and 11 bases lay between the germline ends. The CDR3 contains 15 residues. The germline V gene has CDR1 MRHNA and CDR2 SNTAGT.

This chain connects TRBV6-6 to TRBJ2-3; D possibly corresponds to TRBD2 (6 bases). Trimming pared 6 bases from V and 0 bases from J, leaving 13 bases between. This CDR3 region has 15 residues. CDR1 MNHNY and CDR2 SVGAGI come from the germline V gene (reference sequence). CDR3 bases: TGTGCCAGCAGCCCCCGGGGGACCAGCACAGATACGCAGTATTTT. This translates into CASSPRGTSTDTQYF.

The gene calls are TRBV2 and TRBJ1-1; 7 bases are a match to TRBD1. The junction had 2 bases not matched to a gene; V was cut back by 3 bases and J by 1 base. Germline values: CDR1 SNHLY, CDR2 FYNNEI. This CDR3 has 14 residues. CDR3 in DNA: TGTGCCAGCAGTGATAGGACAGGGAACACTGAAGCTTTCTTT. Translated, it gives CASSDRTGNTEAFF.

The V and J genes are TRBV2 and TRBJ1-1; no clear D gene. Deletions cut 1 base from V and 11 bases from J, with 11 bases between. The germline CDR1 and CDR2 sequences are SNHLY and FYNNEI. This CDR3 region has 12 residues. The CDR3, as DNA: TGTGCCAGCAGTGAAGTGCAGGTCGGCGCTTTCTTT. It is translated as CASSEVQVGAFF. Full variable domain (rest looked up from reference TRBV2 and TRBJ1-1): EPEVTQTPSHQVTQMGQEVILRCVPISNHLYFYWYRQILGQKVEFLVSFYNNEISEKSEIFDDQFSVERPDGSNFTLKIRSTKLEDSAMYFCASSEVQVGAFFGQGTRLTVV.

The chain carries TRBV4-1 and TRBJ1-6, with 7 bases lining up with TRBD1. CDR1 and CDR2 from the germline V gene are MGHRA and YSYEKL. J was trimmed by 8 bases and V by 4 bases; bases with no gene match: 2. CDR3 length: 13 amino acids. The chain's CDR3 is CASSPQGDSPLHF. DNA for the CDR3: TGCGCCAGCAGCCCCCAGGGGGATTCACCCCTCCACTTT.

V and J are TRBV6-5 and TRBJ1-1, with 9 bases lining up with TRBD1. The germline gives CDR1 MNHEY, CDR2 SVGAGI. This CDR3 contains 13 residues. V was pared by 8 bases and J by 4 bases, with 5 bases of the junction left unmatched. The CDR3 DNA reads TGTGCCAGCCTGTCGGGACAGGGCACTGAAGCTTTCTTT. Amino acid sequence: CASLSGQGTEAFF.

The J gene is TRBJ2-5, the V gene TRBV2; TRBD1 matches 7 bases. CDR1 is SNHLY, CDR2 FYNNEI, per germline. V shed 6 bases, J shed 3 bases, and the junction held 4 bases outside the gene matches. The CDR3 covers 13 residues. Written as DNA, the CDR3 is TGTGCCAGCAGCTACGACAGGGAAGAGACCCAGTACTTC. Protein sequence: CASSYDREETQYF.

This chain uses TRBV19 with TRBJ1-5, with 8 positions matching TRBD1. The CDR3 has 15 amino acids. Unmatched junction bases numbered 8, after V lost 4 bases and J lost 6 bases. The V gene's germline CDR1 is LNHDA and CDR2 SQIVND (reference sequence). DNA of the CDR3: TGTGCCAGTAGTAGCGACAGGGGCGGGAGTCAGCCCCAGCATTTT. It translates to CASSSDRGGSQPQHF.

The chain recombines TRBV4-1 with TRBJ2-2; TRBD2 might be the D (6 bases). The V gene's germline CDR1 is MGHRA and CDR2 YSYEKL. The CDR3 is made up of 16 amino acids. Trimming pared 3 bases from V and 6 bases from J, leaving 17 bases between. This chain's CDR3 is CASSQIAASHPGELFF. The CDR3, as DNA: TGCGCCAGCAGCCAGATAGCGGCGTCACACCCCGGGGAGCTGTTTTTT.

V usage is TRBV7-9 and J usage is TRBJ2-7, with TRBD1 matching 7 bases. This CDR3 region has 15 residues. Germline V gene sequence: CDR1 SEHNR, CDR2 FQNEAQ (reference sequence). V gave up 6 bases and J gave up 3 bases; unmatched junction bases: 11. The CDR3 protein is CASSSVGQGVYEQYF. The CDR3 DNA sequence: TGTGCCAGCAGTTCCGTTGGGCAGGGGGTCTACGAGCAGTACTTC.

V gene TRBV5-4 combines with J gene TRBJ2-5; 11 nucleotides match TRBD1. There are 15 residues in the CDR3. V was clipped by 4 bases and J by 5 bases; unmatched bases: 7. CDR1 and CDR2 (germline): SGHNT, YYREEE (reference sequence). The CDR3 region is CASSPWTGGIETQYF. In nucleotides, the CDR3 is TGTGCCAGCAGCCCATGGACAGGGGGCATTGAGACCCAGTACTTC.

This clone was found a few times. The chain couples TRBV6-5 to TRBJ1-1; TRBD1 matches 8 bases. The CDR3 loop spans 14 amino acids. Germline loops: CDR1 MNHEY, CDR2 SVGAGI. V gave up 4 bases and J gave up 1 base; unmatched junction bases: 2. Here the CDR3 reads CASSLDRANTEAFF. The CDR3, as DNA: TGTGCCAGCAGTTTGGACAGGGCGAACACTGAAGCTTTCTTT.

The V gene is TRBV5-5, the J gene TRBJ1-1, with D unclear. V dropped 1 base and J dropped 1 base, with 8 bases sitting between them. Germline V CDR1 and CDR2: SGHKS, YYEKEE (reference sequence). This CDR3 region has 14 residues. In nucleotides, the CDR3 is TGTGCCAGCAGCTTGATCGCGGCGAACACTGAAGCTTTCTTT. Encoded protein: CASSLIAANTEAFF.

The chain joins TRBV5-8 to TRBJ1-4; D gene ambiguous. Germline CDR1 and CDR2: SGHTS and YDEGEE. V lost 1 base and J lost 8, with 18 bases in between. The CDR3 consists of 16 residues. CDR3 protein: CASSLWASGPSEKLFF. In nucleotides, the CDR3 is TGTGCCAGCAGCTTGTGGGCCAGTGGGCCCTCAGAAAAACTGTTTTTT. Supplemented by reference TRBV5-8 and TRBJ1-4, the full variable domain reads EAGVTQSPTHLIKTRGQQATLRCSPISGHTSVYWYQQALGLGLQFLLWYDEGEERNRGNFPPRFSGRQFPNYSSELNVNALELEDSALYLCASSLWASGPSEKLFFGSGTQLSVL.

The chain joins TRBV11-2 to TRBJ2-3; 8 bases agree with TRBD2. The V and J ends lost 3 bases and 2 bases, in that order; junction bases with no gene match: 10. Germline assignment: CDR1 SGHAT and CDR2 FQNNGV. The CDR3 length is 17 residues. CDR3 sequence: CASSFSRRGENTDTQYF. The CDR3 DNA sequence: TGTGCCAGCAGCTTTTCTAGGCGGGGGGAAAACACAGATACGCAGTATTTT.